The clone carrying this T cell receptor beta chain was observed many times. Its antigen is unknown. The CDR3 has 13 residues. Trimming removed 4 bases from V and 3 bases from J, with 10 bases in between. Germline V lookup: CDR1 SEHNR, CDR2 FQNEAQ (reference sequence). The time point was: newly diagnosed GD, antithyroid drugs for less than 3 months. Construction of the TCR library relied on RNA isolated from PBMCs. This specimen comes from a study of regulatory T cells in long-lasting Graves disease. Study-level points and caveats: Peripheral blood, not thyroid tissue, was the sole material studied.

Researchers made TCR beta libraries by using iRepertoire HTBI primers and running Arm-PCR on CDR3 regions. TCRdb called the multiplex PCR reads again in MiXCR, with one record for every CDR3 protein. The sample shows under 800,000 distinct CDR3 sequences, under 20% of them seen only once. These records were also assigned to another study, of T cells in Graves' hyperthyroidism and ophthalmopathy. That work adds: Initially, a first-round RT-PCR of the TCR CDR3 employed the HTBI primer set.

The source material was peripheral blood mononuclear cells (PBMCs), sampled at new diagnosis, from a patient treated with antithyroid drugs. This chain uses TRBV7-9 with TRBJ2-7, with D possibly matching TRBD2 (5 bases). This clonotype was sampled from a woman younger than 45 with Graves disease. The CDR3 reads CASSSGLYYEQYF. In DNA form, the CDR3 reads TGTGCCAGCAGCTCCGGACTCTACTACGAGCAGTACTTC.